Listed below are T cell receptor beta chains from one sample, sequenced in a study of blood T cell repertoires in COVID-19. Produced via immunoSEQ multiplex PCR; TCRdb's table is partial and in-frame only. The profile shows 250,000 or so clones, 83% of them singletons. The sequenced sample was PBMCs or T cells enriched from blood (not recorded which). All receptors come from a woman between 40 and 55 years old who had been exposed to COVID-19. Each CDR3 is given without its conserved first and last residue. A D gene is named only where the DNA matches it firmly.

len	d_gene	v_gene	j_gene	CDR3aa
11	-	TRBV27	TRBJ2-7	ASSLFEGHEQY
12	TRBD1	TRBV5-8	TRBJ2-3	ASSSGTDTDTQY
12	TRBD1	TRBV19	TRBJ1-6	ASRVTGRNSPLH
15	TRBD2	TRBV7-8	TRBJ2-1	ASSSAGGPSSYNEQF
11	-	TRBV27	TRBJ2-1	ASSPLTSNEQF
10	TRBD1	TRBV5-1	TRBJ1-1	ATGTENTEAF
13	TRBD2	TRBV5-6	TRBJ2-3	ASSFPSGGKDTQY
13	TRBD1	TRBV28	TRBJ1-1	ASNTGDSLNTEAF
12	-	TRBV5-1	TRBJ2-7	ASSLLGQYYEQY
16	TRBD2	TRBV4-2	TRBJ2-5	ASSQDRGSGGRRETQY
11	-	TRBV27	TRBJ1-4	ASSGTGFEKLF
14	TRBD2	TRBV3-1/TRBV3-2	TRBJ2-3	ASSPTLAGGLDTQY
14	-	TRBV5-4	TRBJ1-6	ASSLETKPNNSPLH
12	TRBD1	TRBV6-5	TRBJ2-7	ASSYSGGGYEQY
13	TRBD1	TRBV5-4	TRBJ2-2	ASSLGQGGPGELF
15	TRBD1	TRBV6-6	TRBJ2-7	ASRRTGGARVTYEQY
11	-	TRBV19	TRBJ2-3	ASSIGGADTQY
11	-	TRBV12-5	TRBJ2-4	ASGSFHGAIQY
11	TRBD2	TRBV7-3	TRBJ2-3	ASSPGLEDTQY
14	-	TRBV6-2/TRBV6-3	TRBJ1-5	ASSYSLGLSNQPQH
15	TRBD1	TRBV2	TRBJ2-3	ASSLLGDRGVTDTQY
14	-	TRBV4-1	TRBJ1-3	ASSQELGTVRNTIY
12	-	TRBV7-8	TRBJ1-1	ASSRGKEGTEAF
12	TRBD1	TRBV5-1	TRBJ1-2	ASQQGTGAYGYT
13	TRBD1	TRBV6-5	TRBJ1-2	ASSYKGQGAYGYT